These 26 T cell receptor beta chains were all obtained from the same sample, sequenced in a study of cytomegalovirus exposure and HLA in healthy donors. Primers: 60 Vbeta forward and 13 Jbeta reverse. Repertoires were generated with immunoSEQ multiplex PCR, while TCRdb's copy carries only in-frame clones and drops some. Seen here are about 130,000 clones, less than 85% observed once, and the top ten hold roughly 4.5%. The sequencing sample was made of PBMCs. The receptors were gathered from a man younger than 35 in good health and CMV-seropositive.

The J gene is TRBJ1-2, the V gene TRBV27; TRBD1 aligns across 9 bases. After removal of 6 bases from V and 6 bases from J, the junction contained 8 bases not matched to a gene. Looked up from germline, CDR1 is MNHEY and CDR2 is SMNVEV (reference sequence). CDR3 length: 14 amino acids. The CDR3 nucleotides are TGTGCCAGCAGGACACAGGGGGCCGCTAATGGCTACACCTTC. Translating it yields CASRTQGAANGYTF.

The chain combines TRBV29-1 with TRBJ1-1; a weak D match, TRBD1 (6 bases). V gave up 6 bases and J gave up 5 bases, with 19 bases separating them. CDR1 and CDR2 (germline): SQVTM, ANQGSEA. The CDR3 runs to 14 residues. The CDR3 DNA reads TGCAGCGTGGGAGGGGGGGTCGGCGGAACTGAAGCTTTCTTT. It encodes CSVGGGVGGTEAFF.

This clone was counted between two and nine times. The chain combines TRBV19 with TRBJ2-7; 8 positions agree with TRBD2. CDR1 and CDR2 from the germline V gene are LNHDA and SQIVND (reference sequence). The CDR3 runs to 15 residues. V dropped 6 bases and J dropped 2; count of bases not matched to a gene: 9. The CDR3 nucleotides read TGTGCCAGTAGCCCCTCAGGTAGCGGGACCTACGAGCAGTACTTC. Translating it yields CASSPSGSGTYEQYF.

This clone is labeled medium-sized. The CDR3 nucleotides are TGTGCCAGCAGCCCCGGGGGGGACACCGGGGAGCTGTTTTTT. Translation: CASSPGGDTGELFF. The chain joins TRBV6-4 to TRBJ2-2; 8 positions match TRBD2. CDR3 length: 14 residues. Germline loops: CDR1 MRHNA, CDR2 SNTAGT. After removal of 6 bases from V and 3 bases from J, the junction contained 3 bases not matched to a gene.

Details on this clone: A read error may produce the germline difference seen at one junction end. The V gene is TRBV11-2, the J gene TRBJ1-1; a possible D gene is TRBD1 (6 bases). CDR1 and CDR2 (germline): SGHAT, FQNNGV. The CDR3 runs to 15 residues. CDR3 sequence (DNA): TGTGCCAGCAGCTTAACCCTACAGGGAAACAATGAAGCTTTCTTT. It yields the protein CASSLTLQGNNEAFF. Full variable domain (missing parts from reference TRBV11-2 and TRBJ1-1): EAGVAQSPRYKIIEKRQSVAFWCNPISGHATLYWYQQILGQGPKLLIQFQNNGVVDDSQLPKDRFSAERLKGVDSTLKIQPAKLEDSAVYLCASSLTLQGNNEAFFGQGTRLTVV.

The chain joins TRBV5-1 to TRBJ2-1, with D perhaps TRBD1 (6 bases). Germline V lookup: CDR1 SGHRS, CDR2 YFSETQ. The CDR3 runs 15 residues. Between the trimmed V and J ends, which lost 5 bases and 4 bases, there was a span of 16 bases. The CDR3 nucleotides are TGCGCCAGCAGAACAACAGGGACGACTTACAATGAGCAGTTCTTC. This translates into CASRTTGTTYNEQFF. Using reference TRBV5-1 and TRBJ2-1 for the parts outside the CDR3, the full variable domain is KAGVTQTPRYLIKTRGQQVTLSCSPISGHRSVSWYQQTPGQGLQFLFEYFSETQRNKGNFPGRFSGRQFSNSRSEMNVSTLELGDSALYLCASRTTGTTYNEQFFGPGTRLTVL.

This chain uses TRBV5-8 with TRBJ2-7; D may be TRBD2 (5 bases). Germline V gene data show CDR1 as SGHTS and CDR2 as YDEGEE. Trimming stripped 0 bases from V and 5 bases from J, with 18 bases between. The CDR3 totals 16 residues. The CDR3 DNA reads TGTGCCAGCAGCTTGGGTTCATTTCCGGGAACCCACGAGCAGTACTTC. This sequence encodes CASSLGSFPGTHEQYF.

This clone has only a few counts. This chain connects TRBV7-6 to TRBJ1-1; weak D call: TRBD1 (5 bases). The CDR3 is 15 residues long. Germline lookup yields CDR1 SGHVS and CDR2 FNYEAQ. Trimming pared 2 bases from V and 0 bases from J, leaving 10 bases between. The CDR3 DNA reads as TGTGCCAGCAGCTTAAGACAGCGAGTGAACACTGAAGCTTTCTTT. Residues: CASSLRQRVNTEAFF.

The chain couples TRBV6-4 to TRBJ1-4, with D possibly matching TRBD1 (5 bases). V shed 5 bases and J shed 13 bases, with 23 bases lying between them. Looked up from germline, CDR1 is MRHNA and CDR2 is SNTAGT. The CDR3 contains 15 residues. This CDR3 is CASSTGPGGSVGLFF. DNA for the CDR3: TGTGCCAGCAGTACGGGACCGGGAGGGTCGGTAGGACTGTTTTTT.

This sequence joins TRBV5-6 and TRBJ1-3; 8 bases are shared with TRBD1. Germline CDR1 SGHDT, CDR2 YYEEEE. The CDR3 is 18 residues long. V lost 4 bases to trimming and J lost 0 bases; unmatched junction nucleotides: 12. The CDR3 sequence is CASSRLRTGRSSGNTIYF. In DNA form, the CDR3 reads TGTGCCAGCAGCCGCCTTCGGACAGGGAGAAGCTCTGGAAACACCATATATTTT.

The CDR3, as DNA: TGTGCCAGCAGCTTTTCCGTCGGACAGGGATTTTTTGAGACCCAGTACTTC. Translation gives CASSFSVGQGFFETQYF. The chain is built from TRBV7-8 and TRBJ2-5; TRBD1 aligns across 8 bases. The V and J ends lost 3 bases and 5 bases, in that order; junction bases with no gene match: 14. CDR1 is SGHVS and CDR2 is FQNEAQ in the germline V gene. The CDR3 is 17 residues long.

This chain connects TRBV19 to TRBJ2-7, with TRBD1 matching over 9 bases. This CDR3 has 16 residues. Per germline, CDR1 LNHDA and CDR2 SQIVND (reference sequence). The ends lost 4 bases at V and 5 bases at J; junction bases unmatched: 12. The CDR3 sequence: CASSRPGTGNPHEQYF. CDR3 bases: TGTGCCAGTAGTAGACCAGGGACAGGGAATCCCCACGAGCAGTACTTC.

The chain carries TRBV5-6 and TRBJ2-7; D gene unclear. CDR3 length: 14 residues. Per germline, CDR1 SGHDT and CDR2 YYEEEE. The V and J ends lost 0 bases and 1 base respectively, with 8 bases between them. The CDR3 sequence: CASSLVDTSYEQYF. As DNA, the CDR3 is TGTGCCAGCAGCTTGGTAGACACATCCTACGAGCAGTACTTC.

V and J are TRBV2 and TRBJ2-1; 13 bases agree with TRBD2. Germline V gene lookup returns CDR1 SNHLY and CDR2 FYNNEI. J gave up 7 bases and V 6 bases, and 3 bases lay outside the gene matches. The CDR3 is 14 amino acids. The CDR3 coding sequence is TGTGCCAGCAGGGTGACTAGCGGGGGGAATGAGCAGTTCTTC. Amino acid sequence: CASRVTSGGNEQFF.

V gene TRBV18 combines with J gene TRBJ1-4; D might be TRBD1 (6 bases). The V gene's germline CDR1 is KGHSH and CDR2 LQKENI. V lost 5 bases and J lost 8, with 15 bases in between. The CDR3 is 14 residues long. The CDR3 region has the DNA TGTGCCAGCTCAGCAACAGGGCTTGGGGAAAAACTGTTTTTT. It encodes CASSATGLGEKLFF.

The table lists this clone with a few counts. The rearrangement links TRBV9 to TRBJ2-5; D is possibly TRBD1 (6 bases). Germline CDR1 and CDR2: SGDLS and YYNGEE. This CDR3 has 15 amino acids. Trimming removed 5 bases from V and 2 bases from J, with 16 bases in between. CDR3 sequence (DNA): TGTGCCAGCAGTCTCGGACGGGACATGCAAGAGACCCAGTACTTC. This sequence encodes CASSLGRDMQETQYF.

This CDR3 is CASSGRGFNQPQHF. CDR3 nucleotides: TGTGCCAGCAGTGGCAGGGGGTTCAATCAGCCCCAGCATTTT. The rearrangement joins TRBV28 to TRBJ1-5; 7 nucleotides align to TRBD1. The CDR3 sequence is 14 residues long. Losses at the gene ends were 5 bases for V and 3 bases for J; bases not matched to a gene: 4. CDR1 is MDHEN, CDR2 SYDVKM, per germline. The full variable domain, with the rest looked up from reference TRBV28 and TRBJ1-5, is DVKVTQSSRYLVKRTGEKVFLECVQDMDHENMFWYRQDPGLGLRLIYFSYDVKMKEKGDIPEGYSVSREKKERFSLILESASTNQTSMYLCASSGRGFNQPQHFGDGTRLSIL.

This clone was counted only a few times. DNA of the CDR3: TGTGCCAGCAGCTCGGGGAGCAACAATCAGCCCCAGCATTTT. This encodes CASSSGSNNQPQHF. V is TRBV7-9 and J is TRBJ1-5; D gene uncertain. Trimming cost V 4 bases and J 3 bases, with 10 bases left between them. Looked up from germline, CDR1 is SEHNR and CDR2 is FQNEAQ (reference sequence). This CDR3 has 14 residues.

The chain combines TRBV6-1 with TRBJ2-2, with 7 nucleotides matching TRBD1. The CDR3 consists of 15 residues. V lost 10 bases and J lost 4; bases outside the gene matches: 12. Germline V lookup: CDR1 MNHNS, CDR2 SASEGT. The CDR3 DNA is TGTGCCACGAAACCAAGGGGGCTAGCCACCGGGGAGCTGTTTTTT. Its protein product is CATKPRGLATGELFF.

The V and J genes are TRBV7-9 and TRBJ2-5; no clear D gene. V shed 7 bases and J shed 4 bases, with 13 bases lying between them. There are 13 residues in the CDR3. Germline-derived CDR1 and CDR2 are SEHNR and FQNEAQ (reference sequence). The CDR3 loop reads CASKNRVGETQYF. The CDR3 DNA reads as TGTGCCAGCAAGAATCGAGTCGGAGAGACCCAGTACTTC.

This chain connects TRBV7-9 to TRBJ2-3; no firm D call. V was trimmed by 8 bases and J by 6 bases, leaving 9 bases between them. The CDR3 loop spans 11 amino acids. CDR1 and CDR2 (germline): SEHNR, FQNEAQ (reference sequence). As DNA, the CDR3 is TGTGCCAGCTCCCAGTGGGATACGCAGTATTTT. Translation: CASSQWDTQYF.

The chain recombines TRBV19 with TRBJ2-1; unclear D gene. This CDR3 region has 12 residues. CDR1 LNHDA and CDR2 SQIVND come from the germline V gene (reference sequence). V was trimmed by 4 bases and J by 4 bases, leaving 5 bases between them. In nucleotides, the CDR3 is TGTGCCAGTAGTACCAGTTACAATGAGCAGTTCTTC. It is translated as CASSTSYNEQFF.

V is TRBV19 and J is TRBJ2-1; D is unclear. V was trimmed by 4 bases and J by 13 bases, leaving 11 bases between them. CDR1 is LNHDA and CDR2 is SQIVND in the germline V gene (reference sequence). The CDR3 covers 11 residues. CDR3 sequence reads: CASSTGTPQFF. CDR3 bases: TGTGCCAGTAGTACAGGTACACCCCAGTTCTTC.

J is TRBJ2-7 and V is TRBV6-5; 9 nucleotides align to TRBD1. CDR1 is MNHEY, CDR2 SVGAGI, per germline. Germline trimming cut 2 bases from V and 6 bases from J; bases unmatched to any gene: 8. The CDR3 is 15 residues long. CDR3 in amino acids: CASSYQRTGDTEQYF. The CDR3 bases are TGTGCCAGCAGTTACCAAAGGACAGGGGATACCGAGCAGTACTTC.

The chain uses TRBV7-2 and TRBJ1-3; the D gene is possibly TRBD1 (6 bases). Germline-derived CDR1 and CDR2 are SGHTA and FQGNSA. This CDR3 has 15 amino acids. The V end lost 5 bases, the J end lost 0 bases, and 11 bases lay between the germline ends. CDR3 loop: CASSGGWGSGNTIYF. The CDR3 DNA follows: TGTGCCAGCAGCGGGGGCTGGGGCTCTGGAAACACCATATATTTT.

This clone was detected only once. The gene calls are TRBV6-1 and TRBJ1-2; D unclear. Germline V CDR1 and CDR2: MNHNS, SASEGT. The CDR3 is made up of 13 amino acids. Trimming removed 6 bases at V and 2 bases at J, with 10 bases between. The CDR3 here is CASSLDLNYGYTF. The CDR3 DNA reads as TGTGCCAGCAGCCTGGACTTAAACTATGGCTACACCTTC.